This TCR beta chain was captured in a study of blood T cell repertoires in COVID-19. Study summary: COVID-19 samples from acute and convalescent phases originated in the United States, Italy and Spain. PBMCs, B-cell-depleted T cells, or T cells were the source of the cDNA or gDNA that made up the material.

Germline V gene sequence: CDR1 SEHNR, CDR2 FQNEAQ (reference sequence). V lost 2 bases and J 6 bases, leaving 19 bases between the germline ends. The CDR3 covers 16 residues. Study processing details: Reference gene primer amplification gave estimated nucleated cell counts. TCRdb's table, derived via immunoSEQ multiplex PCR, lists solely in-frame clones and lacks some. Clone size and V and J calls were adopted from that table, with D and trimming inferred from the DNA. Altogether some 280,000 clones are present, around 81% being singletons, with the ten largest covering approximately 4.1%. Source material: peripheral blood. J is TRBJ1-2 and V is TRBV7-9, with D possibly matching TRBD1 (6 bases). This receptor was identified in a woman aged 45-60 years with active or convalescent COVID-19. The CDR3, as DNA: TGTGCCAGCAGCTTACTTAGTTTCAGCAGGGGTCATGGCTACACCTTC. This codes for CASSLLSFSRGHGYTF.